Sequencing of this TCR beta chain was carried out in a study of blood T cells in healthy people across ages. Study-wide findings and caveats: TCR beta diversity was tightly associated with the proportion of naive T cells. A greater number of naive CD4+ cells and higher diversity distinguished long-lived donors from aged donors.

Those donating, healthy Caucasian individuals from Russia, were aged about 6 to 100. It was about 9.4 milliliters of peripheral blood that were drawn from each donor. The second PCR ran about 6 to 11 cycles with a sample-barcoded 5' primer and J-beta primers. TCRdb recomputed calls from the 5' RACE reads with MiXCR, one row per CDR3 protein. The table has hundreds of thousands of distinct CDR3 sequences, about 53% seen once. CDR3 size: 15 residues. Between the trimmed V and J ends, which lost 0 bases and 8 bases, there was a span of 17 bases. The germline CDR1 and CDR2 sequences are SGHRS and YFSETQ. This clonotype was detected only a few times. Antigen specificity is unknown.

This receptor was identified in a man older than 75 in good health. The source material was blood. This chain uses TRBV5-1 with TRBJ1-2; TRBD1 might be the D (6 bases). The CDR3 loop reads CASSLGTGTTTGYTF. The CDR3 nucleotides are TGCGCCAGCAGCTTGGGTACCGGGACAACTACCGGCTACACCTTC.